This T cell receptor (beta chain) emerged from a study of CD8 T cells in Susac syndrome. RNA, at 0.5 to 1 ug, was reverse transcribed with random hexamers. Amplification of TCR beta CDR3 by immunoSEQ multiplex PCR spanned 54 Vbeta and 13 Jbeta. TCRdb re-called the immunoSEQ multiplex PCR reads through MiXCR, storing one row per CDR3 protein. Of about 300,000 distinct CDR3 sequences listed, 75% to 90% were seen once; the top ten hold around 0.18%. V was pared by 2 bases and J by 2 bases, with 16 bases between. The CDR3 spans 16 residues. Germline V gene sequence: CDR1 KGHSH, CDR2 LQKENI. TCR beta sequences were obtained from blood CD8+ and CD4+ T cells. Bulk CD8+ and CD4+ cells came from magnetic negative isolation; CD8+ TEMRA by FACS.

This rearrangement joins TRBV18 to TRBJ2-7; TRBD2 is a possible D gene (6 bases). Sequenced: CD8+ T cells from PBMCs. This sequence originates from a human donor with multiple sclerosis. The CDR3 sequence is CASSPLERVSTYEQYF. The CDR3 DNA sequence: TGTGCCAGCTCACCATTGGAGCGGGTCTCTACCTACGAGCAGTACTTC.